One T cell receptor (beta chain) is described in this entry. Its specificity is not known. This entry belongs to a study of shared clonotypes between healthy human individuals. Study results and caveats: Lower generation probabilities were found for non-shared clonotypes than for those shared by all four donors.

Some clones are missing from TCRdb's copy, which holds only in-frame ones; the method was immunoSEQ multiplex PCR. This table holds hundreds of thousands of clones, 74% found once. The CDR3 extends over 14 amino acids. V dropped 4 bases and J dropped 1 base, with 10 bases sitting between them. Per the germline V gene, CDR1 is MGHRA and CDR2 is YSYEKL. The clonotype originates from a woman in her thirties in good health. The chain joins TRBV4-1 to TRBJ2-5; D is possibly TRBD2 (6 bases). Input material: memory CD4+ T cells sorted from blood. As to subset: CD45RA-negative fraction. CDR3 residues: CASSRGTFQETQYF. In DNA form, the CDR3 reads TGCGCCAGCAGCCGAGGGACTTTCCAAGAGACCCAGTACTTC.